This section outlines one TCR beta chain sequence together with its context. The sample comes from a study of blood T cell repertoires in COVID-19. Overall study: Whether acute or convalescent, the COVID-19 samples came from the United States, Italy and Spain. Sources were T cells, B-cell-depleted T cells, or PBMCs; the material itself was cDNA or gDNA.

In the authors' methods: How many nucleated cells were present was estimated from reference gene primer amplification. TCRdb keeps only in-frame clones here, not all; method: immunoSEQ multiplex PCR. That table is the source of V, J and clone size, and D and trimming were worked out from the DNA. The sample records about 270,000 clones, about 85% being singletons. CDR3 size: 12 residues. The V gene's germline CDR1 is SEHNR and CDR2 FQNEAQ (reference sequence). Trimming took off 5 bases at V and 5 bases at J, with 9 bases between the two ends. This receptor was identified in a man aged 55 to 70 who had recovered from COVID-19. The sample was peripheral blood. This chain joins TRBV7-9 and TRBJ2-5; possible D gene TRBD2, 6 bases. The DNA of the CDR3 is TGTGCCAGCAGCCCACGGGGGGAGACCCAGTACTTC. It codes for CASSPRGETQYF.